This T cell receptor (beta chain) came from a study of T cell changes during pregnancy in multiple sclerosis. J lost 2 bases, V lost 4 bases, and 10 bases had no gene match. CDR3 length: 16 amino acids. Germline V gene data show CDR1 as SEHNR and CDR2 as FQNEAQ (reference sequence). The repertoire was sequenced with immunoSEQ multiplex PCR; TCRdb's copy has only in-frame clones and lacks some. The sample has under 130,000 clones; 92% are singletons. The receptor was derived from a female donor with multiple sclerosis, enrolled in a pregnancy study. The source material was peripheral blood, sampled after pregnancy. This rearrangement joins TRBV7-9 to TRBJ2-5; TRBD2 matches 7 bases. The CDR3 DNA reads as TGTGCCAGCAGCTACCGAACTCCCGGGAGGCAAGAGACCCAGTACTTC. This encodes CASSYRTPGRQETQYF. The whole variable domain, remainder taken from reference TRBV7-9 and TRBJ2-5, is DTGVSQNPRHKITKRGQNVTFRCDPISEHNRLYWYRQTLGQGPEFLTYFQNEAQLEKSRLLSDRFSAERPKGSFSTLEIQRTEQGDSAMYLCASSYRTPGRQETQYFGPGTRLLVL.